A single sample gave rise to the 17 T cell receptor beta chains below, sequenced in a study of a mutant IDH1 vaccine in newly diagnosed glioma. Sequencing was performed with immunoSEQ multiplex PCR; in TCRdb, only in-frame clones are kept and a portion is missing. The data show some 51,000 clones, around 80% seen once. What these receptors recognize is not known. Time point of the sample: week 5, during vaccination. Vaccination comprised doses that each held 300 ug of mutant IDH1 20-mer peptide, plus topical imiquimod. The material sequenced was PBMCs, taken from a glioma patient whose treatment included an IDH1 peptide vaccine. The source of these receptors is a man aged 50 to 59 with glioma.

CDR3 DNA: TGTGCCAGCAGCTTGAGGGAAACCTACGAGCAGTACTTC. Translating gives CASSLRETYEQYF. The chain couples TRBV5-5 to TRBJ2-7; no clear D. Germline V gives CDR1 SGHKS, CDR2 YYEKEE (reference sequence). Trimming left V 1 base short and J 2 bases short, with 7 bases between. The CDR3 contains 13 residues.

The table lists this clone with a few counts. The chain joins TRBV2 to TRBJ2-5, with TRBD1 matching over 9 bases. V lost 10 bases, J lost 3 bases, and 6 bases stayed unmatched. Per germline, CDR1 SNHLY and CDR2 FYNNEI. The CDR3 extends over 13 amino acids. The CDR3 DNA reads TGTGCCAATGCTCGGACAGGGGAAGAGACCCAGTACTTC. Protein: CANARTGEETQYF.

The rearrangement links TRBV5-1 to TRBJ2-7; 10 bases align to TRBD1. With 0 bases clipped from V and 4 bases from J, the junction kept 10 bases outside the gene matches. This CDR3 has 17 amino acids. CDR1 is SGHRS and CDR2 is YFSETQ in the germline V gene. CDR3 nucleotides: TGCGCCAGCAGCTTGGGACCCCCGGGACAGGGGACGTACGAGCAGTACTTC. Translation gives CASSLGPPGQGTYEQYF.

The genes are TRBV14 and TRBJ1-5, with D possibly matching TRBD1 (5 bases). Germline V gene data show CDR1 as SGHDN and CDR2 as FVKESK. Trimming removed 5 bases at V and 4 bases at J, with 9 bases between. The CDR3 loop spans 13 amino acids. CDR3 in amino acids: CASSWKGNQPQHF. DNA for the CDR3: TGTGCCAGCAGCTGGAAGGGGAATCAGCCCCAGCATTTT.

V and J are TRBV19 and TRBJ1-1, with 9 nucleotides matching TRBD1. There are 15 residues in the CDR3. Losses at the gene ends were 7 bases for V and 1 base for J; bases not matched to a gene: 7. CDR1 and CDR2 (germline): LNHDA, SQIVND (reference sequence). CDR3: CASMVGQGRNTEAFF. CDR3 bases: TGTGCCAGTATGGTCGGACAGGGGAGGAACACTGAAGCTTTCTTT.

The chain employs TRBV5-1 and TRBJ1-6, with D hard to call. Trimming shortened V by 3 bases and J by 7 bases, and 20 bases separated the two germline ends. CDR3 size: 17 residues. The germline V gene encodes CDR1 SGHRS and CDR2 YFSETQ. The CDR3 coding sequence is TGCGCCAGCAGCTCCACCGGTTCCGGGAGGCTGAATTCACCCCTCCACTTT. It translates to CASSSTGSGRLNSPLHF.

A word on this clone: Within the sample, other DNA sequences also encode this same CDR3. The chain has TRBV4-3 and TRBJ2-1; 8 bases map to TRBD2. From germline, CDR1 is LGHNA and CDR2 YSLEER. After removal of 0 bases from V and 0 bases from J, the junction contained 1 base not matched to a gene. This CDR3 contains 16 residues. The CDR3 reads CASSQDRGGSYNEQFF. The CDR3 DNA reads as TGCGCCAGCAGCCAAGACCGGGGGGGCTCCTACAATGAGCAGTTCTTC.

The rearrangement joins TRBV6-1 to TRBJ1-5; the D is unclear. The V gene's germline CDR1 is MNHNS and CDR2 SASEGT. The V end was cut by 2 bases, the J end by 2 bases, with 10 bases between. The length of the CDR3 is 15 residues. Here the CDR3 DNA reads TGTGCCAGCAGTGAACCCAAGGGTGGCAATCAGCCCCAGCATTTT. The encoded protein is CASSEPKGGNQPQHF.

The chain uses TRBV5-1 and TRBJ2-3; D not resolved. Germline V gene sequence: CDR1 SGHRS, CDR2 YFSETQ. This CDR3 is 13 amino acids long. Trimming took 0 bases from V and 4 from J, leaving 6 bases between them. In DNA form, the CDR3 reads TGCGCCAGCAGCTTGGACCGGGCAGATACGCAGTATTTT. Its protein product is CASSLDRADTQYF.

This clone is categorized as medium-sized. The chain employs TRBV7-9 and TRBJ1-3, with D perhaps matching TRBD1 (5 bases). Trimming pared 5 bases from V and 0 bases from J, leaving 23 bases between. Germline lookup yields CDR1 SEHNR and CDR2 FQNEAQ (reference sequence). CDR3 length: 19 amino acids. In DNA, the CDR3 is TGTGCCAGCAGCGATCGTGGTGGGGCAGGGCACCTCTCTGGAAACACCATATATTTT. Its translation: CASSDRGGAGHLSGNTIYF.

The rearrangement links TRBV19 to TRBJ2-7, with TRBD1 matching 10 bases. Germline lookup yields CDR1 LNHDA and CDR2 SQIVND (reference sequence). The trim removed 5 bases at V and 7 bases at J, leaving 8 bases unmatched. The CDR3 consists of 14 residues. The CDR3 spells CASSLDRGQREQYF. For the CDR3, the DNA is TGTGCCAGTAGTCTTGACAGGGGGCAAAGGGAGCAGTACTTC.

The chain is built from TRBV30 and TRBJ2-3; 7 bases map to TRBD2. Per germline, CDR1 GTSNPN and CDR2 SVGIG (reference sequence). The CDR3 spans 13 residues. The V segment lost 7 bases and the J segment 5 bases; nucleotides outside the gene matches: 9. The CDR3 spells CASLGGRGDTQYF. Written as DNA, the CDR3 is TGTGCCTCCTTGGGGGGGAGAGGAGATACGCAGTATTTT.

The rearrangement links TRBV14 to TRBJ2-6, with 9 bases aligning to TRBD1. CDR3 size: 19 residues. Trimming removed 3 bases from V and 2 bases from J; junction bases left unmatched: 11. Germline CDR1 and CDR2: SGHDN and FVKESK. The CDR3 loop reads CASSHSFGQGLTGANVLTF. The CDR3 nucleotides are TGTGCCAGCAGCCATTCATTCGGACAGGGGCTGACTGGGGCCAACGTCCTGACTTTC.

This chain uses TRBV4-2 with TRBJ1-5; tentative D call: TRBD1 (6 bases). Looked up from germline, CDR1 is LGHNA and CDR2 is YNFKEQ. The CDR3 is 15 amino acids. Trimming cost V 0 bases and J 7 bases, with 13 bases left between them. CDR3 in amino acids: CASSQDSGGRQPQHF. CDR3 DNA: TGTGCCAGCAGCCAAGATAGCGGGGGGCGCCAGCCCCAGCATTTT.

As concerns this clone: Other DNA sequences from this sample encode an identical CDR3 as well. V is TRBV25-1 and J is TRBJ2-3, with D uncertain. The germline V and J ends were trimmed by 6 bases and 3 bases, with 10 bases remaining between them. CDR3 size: 13 residues. In germline, CDR1 is MGHDK, CDR2 SYGVNS. The CDR3 region is CASSVGLTDTQYF. CDR3 nucleotide sequence: TGTGCCAGCAGCGTAGGGCTAACAGATACGCAGTATTTT.

This chain links TRBV5-6 with TRBJ2-1; 10 bases match TRBD1. Germline-derived CDR1 and CDR2 are SGHDT and YYEEEE. V trimming: 4 bases; J trimming: 1 base; junction bases outside the gene matches: 5. The CDR3 has 16 amino acids. CDR3 amino acids: CASSRRDRGSYNEQFF. CDR3 coding DNA: TGTGCCAGCAGCCGACGGGACAGGGGATCCTACAATGAGCAGTTCTTC.

This chain connects TRBV19 to TRBJ1-1; D unclear. This CDR3 is built from 12 residues. Germline V gene sequence: CDR1 LNHDA, CDR2 SQIVND (reference sequence). The germline V and J ends were trimmed by 4 bases and 0 bases, with 3 bases remaining between them. CDR3: CASSNLNTEAFF. DNA of the CDR3: TGTGCCAGTAGTAATCTGAACACTGAAGCTTTCTTT.